This TCR beta chain stems from a study of T-cell reconstitution after alpha-beta-depleted transplantation in children. This clonotype was detected ten times or more. Unique molecular identifiers tagged the TCRbeta library. MiXCR, applied by TCRdb to the PCR reads, yields one record per CDR3 protein. The sample contains a few hundred thousand distinct CDR3 sequences, approximately 10% of which appear only once. The CDR3 has 13 amino acids. Germline loops: CDR1 SGHTA, CDR2 FQGNSA. V shed 8 bases and J shed 7 bases, with 16 bases lying between them. The rearrangement links TRBV7-2 to TRBJ2-3; no definite D call. The TCR sequence derives from a human donor who donated a stem cell graft to a child with acute lymphoblastic leukemia. This sample comprised PBMCs from the stem cell graft donor, obtained from the stem cell graft. The CDR3 reads CASSGAVLNTQYF. The CDR3 nucleotides are TGTGCCAGCTCAGGTGCCGTCCTCAATACGCAGTATTTT.